This TCR beta chain was recorded in a study of cytomegalovirus exposure and HLA in healthy donors. The junction had 3 bases not matched to a gene; V was cut back by 0 bases and J by 0 bases. The CDR3 sequence is 17 residues long. Germline CDR1 SGDLS, CDR2 YYNGEE. Use of 60 Vbeta and 13 Jbeta primers characterized the PCR. Sequencing was performed with immunoSEQ multiplex PCR; in TCRdb, only in-frame clones are kept and a portion is missing. Among 150,000 to 200,000 clones listed, around 73% were seen once. Source material: PBMCs. The sequence derives from a man aged 60-69 years in good health and CMV-seronegative. This rearrangement joins TRBV9 to TRBJ2-1; TRBD2 aligns across 10 bases. CDR3 in amino acids: CASSVASGSSSYNEQFF. CDR3 sequence (DNA): TGTGCCAGCAGCGTAGCTAGCGGGAGTAGCTCCTACAATGAGCAGTTCTTC.